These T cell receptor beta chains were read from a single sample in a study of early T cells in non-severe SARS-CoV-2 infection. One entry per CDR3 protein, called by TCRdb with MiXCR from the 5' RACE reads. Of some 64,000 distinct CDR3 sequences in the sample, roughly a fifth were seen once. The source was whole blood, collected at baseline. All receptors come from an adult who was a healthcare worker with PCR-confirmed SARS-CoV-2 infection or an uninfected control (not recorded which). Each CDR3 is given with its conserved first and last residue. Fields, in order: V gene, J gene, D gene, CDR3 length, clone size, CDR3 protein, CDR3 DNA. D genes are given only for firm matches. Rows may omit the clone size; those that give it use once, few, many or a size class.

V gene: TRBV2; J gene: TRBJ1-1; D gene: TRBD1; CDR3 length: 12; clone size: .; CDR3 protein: CASRGQGTEAFF; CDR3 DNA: TGTGCCTCTAGGGGACAGGGCACTGAAGCTTTCTTT
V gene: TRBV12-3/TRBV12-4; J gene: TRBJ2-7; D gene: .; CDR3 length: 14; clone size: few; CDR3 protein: CASSFYRGSYEQYF; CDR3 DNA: TGTGCCAGCAGTTTTTATCGGGGTTCCTACGAGCAGTACTTC
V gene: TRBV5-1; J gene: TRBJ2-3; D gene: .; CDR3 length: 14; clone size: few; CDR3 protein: CASSQGRGADTQYF; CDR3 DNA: TGCGCCAGCAGCCAGGGCAGGGGTGCAGATACGCAGTATTTT
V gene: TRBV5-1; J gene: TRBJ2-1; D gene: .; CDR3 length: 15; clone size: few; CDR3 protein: CASSRFLTGSNEQFF; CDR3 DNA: TGCGCCAGCAGCCGATTCCTGACTGGTTCCAATGAGCAGTTCTTC
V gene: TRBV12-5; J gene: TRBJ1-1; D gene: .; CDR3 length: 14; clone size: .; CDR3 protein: CASALGTGNTEAFF; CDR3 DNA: TGTGCTAGTGCCCTCGGGACGGGGAACACTGAAGCTTTCTTT
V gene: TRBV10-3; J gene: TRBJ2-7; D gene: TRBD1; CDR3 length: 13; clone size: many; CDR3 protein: CASQPGQTYEQYF; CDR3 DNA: TGTGCCAGCCAGCCGGGACAGACCTACGAGCAGTACTTC
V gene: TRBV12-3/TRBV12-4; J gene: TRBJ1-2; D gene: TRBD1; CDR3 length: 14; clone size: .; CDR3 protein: CASSFGTDLRGYTF; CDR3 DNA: TGTGCCAGCAGTTTCGGGACAGATCTACGGGGCTACACCTTC
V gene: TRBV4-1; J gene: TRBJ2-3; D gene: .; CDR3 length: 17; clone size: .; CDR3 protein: CASSFSSGALSTDTQYF; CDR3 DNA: TGCGCCAGCAGTTTCTCTTCGGGGGCCCTTAGCACAGATACGCAGTATTTT
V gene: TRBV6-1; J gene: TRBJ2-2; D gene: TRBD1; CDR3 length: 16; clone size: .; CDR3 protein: CASSEQGALGTGELFF; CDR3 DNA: TGTGCCAGCAGTGAACAGGGGGCGCTGGGCACCGGGGAGCTGTTTTTT
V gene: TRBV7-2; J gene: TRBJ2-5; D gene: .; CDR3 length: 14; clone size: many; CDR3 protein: CASSGDPTGETQYF; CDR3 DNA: TGTGCCAGCAGCGGTGACCCGACGGGCGAGACCCAGTACTTC
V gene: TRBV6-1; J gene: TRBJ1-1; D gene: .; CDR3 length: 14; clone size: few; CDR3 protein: CASSMGPGLTEAFF; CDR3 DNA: TGTGCCAGCAGCATGGGGCCAGGGTTAACTGAAGCTTTCTTT
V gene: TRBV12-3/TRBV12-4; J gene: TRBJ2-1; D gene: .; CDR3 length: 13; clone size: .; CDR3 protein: CASTSTASGEQFF; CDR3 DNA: TGTGCCAGCACCTCGACCGCCTCGGGTGAGCAGTTCTTC
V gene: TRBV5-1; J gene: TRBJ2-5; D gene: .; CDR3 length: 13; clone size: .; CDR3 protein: CASSSGVGETQYF; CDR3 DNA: TGCGCCAGCAGCTCGGGGGTAGGAGAGACCCAGTACTTC
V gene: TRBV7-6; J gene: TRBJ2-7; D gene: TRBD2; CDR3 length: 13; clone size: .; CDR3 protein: CASSVAGGYEQYF; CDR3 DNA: TGTGCCAGCAGCGTAGCGGGAGGCTACGAGCAGTACTTC
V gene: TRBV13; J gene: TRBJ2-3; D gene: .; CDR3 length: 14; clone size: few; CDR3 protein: CASSSGWGNHAQYF; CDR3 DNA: TGTGCCAGCAGCTCAGGATGGGGGAATCATGCGCAGTATTTT
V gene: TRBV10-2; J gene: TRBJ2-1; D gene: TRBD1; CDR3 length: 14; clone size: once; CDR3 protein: CASAGQGLGNEQFF; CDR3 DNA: TGCGCCAGCGCAGGACAGGGTTTAGGAAATGAGCAGTTCTTC
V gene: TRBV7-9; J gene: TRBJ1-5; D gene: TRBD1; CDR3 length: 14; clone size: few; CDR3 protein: CASSPPGGDQPQHF; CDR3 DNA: TGTGCCAGCAGCCCCCCAGGGGGCGATCAGCCCCAGCATTTT
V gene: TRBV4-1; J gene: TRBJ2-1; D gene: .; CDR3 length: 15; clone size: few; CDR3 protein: CASSDRASGDNEQFF; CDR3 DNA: TGCGCCAGCAGCGACAGGGCTAGCGGAGACAATGAGCAGTTCTTC
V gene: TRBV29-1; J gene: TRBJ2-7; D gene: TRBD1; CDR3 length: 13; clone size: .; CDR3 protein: CSVERTGRDEQYF; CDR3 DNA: TGCAGCGTTGAACGGACAGGGCGGGACGAGCAGTACTTC
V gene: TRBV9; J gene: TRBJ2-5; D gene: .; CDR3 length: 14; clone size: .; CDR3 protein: CASSGRGQWQTQYF; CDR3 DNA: TGTGCCAGCAGCGGAAGAGGGCAGTGGCAGACCCAGTACTTC
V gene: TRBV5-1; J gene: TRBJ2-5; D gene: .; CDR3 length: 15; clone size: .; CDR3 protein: CASSIEYPIQETQYF; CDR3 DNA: TGCGCCAGCAGCATTGAATATCCGATTCAAGAGACCCAGTACTTC
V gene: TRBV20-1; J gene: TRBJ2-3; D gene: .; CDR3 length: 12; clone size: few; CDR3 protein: CSARPTTDTQYF; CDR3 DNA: TGCAGTGCCAGGCCGACCACAGATACGCAGTATTTT
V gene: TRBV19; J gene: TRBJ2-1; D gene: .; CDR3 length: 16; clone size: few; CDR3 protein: CASSIDLAGTHNEQFF; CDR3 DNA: TGTGCCAGTAGTATAGATCTTGCGGGGACCCACAATGAGCAGTTCTTC
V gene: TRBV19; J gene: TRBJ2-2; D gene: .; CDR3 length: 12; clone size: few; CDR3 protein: CATQDGAGELFF; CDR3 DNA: TGTGCCACCCAGGACGGGGCCGGGGAGCTGTTTTTT
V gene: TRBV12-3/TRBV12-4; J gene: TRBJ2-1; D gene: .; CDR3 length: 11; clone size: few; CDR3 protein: CASSFLNEQFF; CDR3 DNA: TGTGCCAGCAGTTTTTTGAATGAGCAGTTCTTC
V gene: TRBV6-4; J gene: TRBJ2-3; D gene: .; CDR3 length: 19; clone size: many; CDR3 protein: CASTWLSEGQEQKSDTQYF; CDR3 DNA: TGTGCCAGCACCTGGCTCTCGGAGGGACAAGAACAAAAGTCAGATACGCAGTATTTT
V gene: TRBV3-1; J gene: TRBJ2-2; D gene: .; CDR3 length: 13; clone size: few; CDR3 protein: CASSPHETGELFF; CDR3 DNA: TGTGCCAGCAGCCCTCATGAAACCGGGGAGCTGTTTTTT
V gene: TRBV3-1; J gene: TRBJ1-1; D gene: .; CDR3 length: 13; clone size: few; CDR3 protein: CASSTRGNTEAFF; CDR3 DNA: TGTGCCAGCAGCACCAGGGGGAACACTGAAGCTTTCTTT
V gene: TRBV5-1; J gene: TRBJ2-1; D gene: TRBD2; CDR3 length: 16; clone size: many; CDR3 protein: CASSLATSGRGNEQFF; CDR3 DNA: TGCGCCAGCAGCTTGGCGACTAGCGGGCGCGGCAATGAGCAGTTCTTC
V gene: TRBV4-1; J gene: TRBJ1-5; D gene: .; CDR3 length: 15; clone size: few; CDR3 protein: CASSTILQGPQPQHF; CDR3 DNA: TGCGCCAGCAGCACAATTCTTCAGGGACCTCAGCCCCAGCATTTT
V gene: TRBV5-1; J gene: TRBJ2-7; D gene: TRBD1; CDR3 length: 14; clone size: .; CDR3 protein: CASYTGTAEAEQYF; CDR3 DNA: TGCGCCAGCTATACCGGGACAGCGGAAGCCGAGCAGTACTTC
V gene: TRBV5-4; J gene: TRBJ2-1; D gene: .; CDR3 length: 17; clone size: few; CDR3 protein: CASSLRVGGNSYNEQFF; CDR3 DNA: TGTGCCAGCAGCTTGAGAGTAGGCGGGAACTCCTACAATGAGCAGTTCTTC
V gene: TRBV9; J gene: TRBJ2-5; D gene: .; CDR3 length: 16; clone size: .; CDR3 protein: CASSPGGAGHQETQYF; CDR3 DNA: TGTGCCAGCAGCCCCGGAGGTGCAGGACACCAAGAGACCCAGTACTTC
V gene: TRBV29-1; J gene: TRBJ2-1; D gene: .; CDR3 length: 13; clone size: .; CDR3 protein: CSVDYTDNNEQFF; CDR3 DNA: TGCAGCGTTGACTATACAGATAACAATGAGCAGTTCTTC
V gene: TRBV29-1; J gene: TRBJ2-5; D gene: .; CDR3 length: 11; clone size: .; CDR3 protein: CSVGHTRTQYF; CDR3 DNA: TGCAGCGTAGGACACACTCGGACCCAGTACTTC
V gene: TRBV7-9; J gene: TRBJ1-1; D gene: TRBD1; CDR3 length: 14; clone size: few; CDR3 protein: CASSSQGLNTEAFF; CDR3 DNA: TGTGCCAGCAGCTCACAGGGGTTGAACACTGAAGCTTTCTTT
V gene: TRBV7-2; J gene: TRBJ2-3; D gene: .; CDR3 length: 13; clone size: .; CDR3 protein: CASSLEGADTQYF; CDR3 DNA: TGTGCCAGCAGCTTAGAGGGGGCAGATACGCAGTATTTT
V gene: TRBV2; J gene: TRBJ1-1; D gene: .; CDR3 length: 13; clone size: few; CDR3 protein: CASSDSPNTEAFF; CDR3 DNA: TGTGCCAGCAGTGATAGCCCGAACACTGAAGCTTTCTTT
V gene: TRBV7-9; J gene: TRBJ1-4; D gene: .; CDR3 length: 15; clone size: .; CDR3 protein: CASSLAGTRDEKLFF; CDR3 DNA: TGTGCCAGCAGCTTAGCGGGTACCAGGGATGAAAAACTGTTTTTT
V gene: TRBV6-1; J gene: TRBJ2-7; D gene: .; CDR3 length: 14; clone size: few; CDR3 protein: CASSERGEFYEQYF; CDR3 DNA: TGTGCCAGCAGTGAAAGAGGGGAGTTCTACGAGCAGTACTTC
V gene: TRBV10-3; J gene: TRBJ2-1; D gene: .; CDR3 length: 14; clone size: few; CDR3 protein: CAISQPRAGNEQFF; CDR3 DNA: TGTGCCATCAGTCAACCGCGAGCGGGCAATGAGCAGTTCTTC
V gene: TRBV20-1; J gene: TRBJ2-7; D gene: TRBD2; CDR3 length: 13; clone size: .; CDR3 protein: CSASSGDLYEQYF; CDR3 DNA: TGCAGTGCTTCGAGCGGGGACCTATACGAGCAGTACTTC
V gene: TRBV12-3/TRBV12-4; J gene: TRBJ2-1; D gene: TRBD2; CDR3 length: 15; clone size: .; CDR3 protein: CASRPRLAGGNEQFF; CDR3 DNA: TGTGCCAGCAGGCCCCGACTAGCGGGGGGCAATGAGCAGTTCTTC
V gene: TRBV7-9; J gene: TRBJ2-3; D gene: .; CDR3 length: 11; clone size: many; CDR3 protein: CASSGVDTQYF; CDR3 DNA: TGTGCCAGCAGTGGCGTAGATACGCAGTATTTT
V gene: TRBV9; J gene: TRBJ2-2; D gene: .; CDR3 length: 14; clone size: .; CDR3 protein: CASSVGVLSGELFF; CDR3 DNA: TGTGCCAGCAGCGTAGGGGTCTTGTCCGGGGAGCTGTTTTTT
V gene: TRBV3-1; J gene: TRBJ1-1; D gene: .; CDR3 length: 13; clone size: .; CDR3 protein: CASSQTGSTEAFF; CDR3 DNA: TGTGCCAGCAGCCAAACAGGGAGTACTGAAGCTTTCTTT
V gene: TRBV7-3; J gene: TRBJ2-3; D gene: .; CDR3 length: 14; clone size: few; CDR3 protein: CASSLIGGPDTQYF; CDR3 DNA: TGTGCCAGCAGCTTAATCGGGGGCCCAGATACGCAGTATTTT
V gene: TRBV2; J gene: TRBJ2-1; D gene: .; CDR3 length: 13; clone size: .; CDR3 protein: CASSETERNEQFF; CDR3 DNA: TGTGCCAGCAGTGAAACTGAAAGGAATGAGCAGTTCTTC
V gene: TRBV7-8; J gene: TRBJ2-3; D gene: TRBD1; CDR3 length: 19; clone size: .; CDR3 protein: CASRERTFVRTGETDTQYF; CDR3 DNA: TGTGCCAGCAGGGAGAGAACGTTCGTAAGGACAGGGGAAACAGATACGCAGTATTTT
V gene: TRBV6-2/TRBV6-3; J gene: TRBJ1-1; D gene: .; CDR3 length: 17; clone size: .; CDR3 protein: CASSPDPTLGGYTEAFF; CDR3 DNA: TGTGCCAGCAGTCCCGATCCCACTCTCGGTGGGTACACTGAAGCTTTCTTT
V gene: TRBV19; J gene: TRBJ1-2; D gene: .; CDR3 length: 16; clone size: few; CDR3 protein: CATFQGRDGDPYGYTF; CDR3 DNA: TGTGCCACTTTCCAGGGCCGGGACGGAGACCCCTATGGCTACACCTTC
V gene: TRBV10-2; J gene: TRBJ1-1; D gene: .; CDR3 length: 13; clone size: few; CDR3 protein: CASRLTGATEAFF; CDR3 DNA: TGCGCCAGCAGACTTACAGGCGCCACTGAAGCTTTCTTT
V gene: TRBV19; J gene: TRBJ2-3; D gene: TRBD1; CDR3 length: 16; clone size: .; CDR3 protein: CASSVTGTGFTDTQYF; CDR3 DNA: TGTGCCAGTAGCGTAACCGGGACAGGATTCACAGATACGCAGTATTTT
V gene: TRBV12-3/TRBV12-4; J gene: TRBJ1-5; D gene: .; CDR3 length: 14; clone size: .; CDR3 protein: CASSLMGGSQPQHF; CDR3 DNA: TGTGCCAGCAGTTTAATGGGGGGCAGTCAGCCCCAGCATTTT
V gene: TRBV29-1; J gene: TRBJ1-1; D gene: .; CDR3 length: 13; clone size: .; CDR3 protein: CSAWTAMNTEAFF; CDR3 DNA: TGCAGCGCGTGGACGGCCATGAACACTGAAGCTTTCTTT
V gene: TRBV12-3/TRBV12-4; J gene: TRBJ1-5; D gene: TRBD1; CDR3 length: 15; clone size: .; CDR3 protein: CASSLTGIGPSPQHF; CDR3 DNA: TGTGCCAGCAGTTTGACAGGGATCGGGCCCAGTCCCCAGCATTTT
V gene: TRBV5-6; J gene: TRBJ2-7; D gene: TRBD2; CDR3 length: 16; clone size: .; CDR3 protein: CASSSPLAGDSYEQYF; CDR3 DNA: TGTGCCAGCAGCTCCCCATTAGCGGGGGACTCCTACGAGCAGTACTTC
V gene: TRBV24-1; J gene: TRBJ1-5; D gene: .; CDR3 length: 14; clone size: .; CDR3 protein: CATSYLTLEQPQHF; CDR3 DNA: TGTGCCACCAGCTACCTAACTCTCGAGCAGCCCCAGCATTTT
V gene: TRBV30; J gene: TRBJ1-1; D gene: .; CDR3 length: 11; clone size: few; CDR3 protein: CAWSDGREAFF; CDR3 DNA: TGTGCCTGGAGTGATGGCCGGGAAGCTTTCTTT